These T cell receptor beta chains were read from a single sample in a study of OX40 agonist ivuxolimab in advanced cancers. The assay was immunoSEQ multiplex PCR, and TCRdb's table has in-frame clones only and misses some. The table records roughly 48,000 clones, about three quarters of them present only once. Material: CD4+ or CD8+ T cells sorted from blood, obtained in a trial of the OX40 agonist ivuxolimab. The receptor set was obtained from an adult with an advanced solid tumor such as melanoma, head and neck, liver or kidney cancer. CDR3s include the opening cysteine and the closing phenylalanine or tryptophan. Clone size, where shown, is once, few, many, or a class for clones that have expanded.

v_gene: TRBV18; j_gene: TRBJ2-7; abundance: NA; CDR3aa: CASSPPVAYEQYF
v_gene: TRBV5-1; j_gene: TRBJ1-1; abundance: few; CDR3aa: CASSLGGLNTEAFF
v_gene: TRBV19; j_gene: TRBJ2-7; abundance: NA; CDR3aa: CASSRGQGYEQYF
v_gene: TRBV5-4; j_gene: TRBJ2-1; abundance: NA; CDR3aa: CASSFIRASDYNEQFF
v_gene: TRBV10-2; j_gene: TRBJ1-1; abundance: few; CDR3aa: CASRTGGTEAFF
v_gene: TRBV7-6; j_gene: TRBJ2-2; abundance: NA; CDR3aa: CASSLGTSNTGELFF
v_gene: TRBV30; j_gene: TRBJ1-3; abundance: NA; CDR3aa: CAWSAPGTGGTGGNTIYF
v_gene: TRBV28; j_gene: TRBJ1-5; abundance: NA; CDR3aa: CASNGPSVSNQPQHF
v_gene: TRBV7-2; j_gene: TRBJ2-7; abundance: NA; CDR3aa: CASSLNNYEQYF
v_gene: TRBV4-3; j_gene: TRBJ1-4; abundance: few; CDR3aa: CASSHGGTTNEKLFF
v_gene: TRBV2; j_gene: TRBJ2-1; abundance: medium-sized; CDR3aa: CASSVGLNNEQFF
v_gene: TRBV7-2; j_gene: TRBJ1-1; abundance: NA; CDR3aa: CASSPDRGRLTEAFF
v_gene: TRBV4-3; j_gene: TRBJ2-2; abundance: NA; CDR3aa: CASSQEHRATGELFF
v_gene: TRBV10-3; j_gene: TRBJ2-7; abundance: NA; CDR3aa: CAISVLGQGAVYEQYF
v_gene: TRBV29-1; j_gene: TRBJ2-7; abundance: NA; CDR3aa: CSAGDSSLYEQYF
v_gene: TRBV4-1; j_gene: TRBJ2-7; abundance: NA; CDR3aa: CASSQEPTRDEQYF
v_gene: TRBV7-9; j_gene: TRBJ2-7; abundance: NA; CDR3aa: CASSFLANYEQYF
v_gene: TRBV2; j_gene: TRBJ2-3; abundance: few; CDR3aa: CASREKSLPDTQYF
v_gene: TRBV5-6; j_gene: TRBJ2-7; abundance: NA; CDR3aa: CASSPYLRTDLSYEQYF
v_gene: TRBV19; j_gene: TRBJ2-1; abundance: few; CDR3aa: CASSLGRASGSLGEQFF
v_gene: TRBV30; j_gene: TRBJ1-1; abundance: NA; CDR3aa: CAWSTDLPYMNTEAFF
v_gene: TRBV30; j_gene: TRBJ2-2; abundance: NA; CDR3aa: CAWGYGEDTGELFF
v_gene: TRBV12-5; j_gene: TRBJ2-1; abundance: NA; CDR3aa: CASTYGGTYNEQFF
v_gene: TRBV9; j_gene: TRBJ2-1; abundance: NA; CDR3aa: CASSVLSSLSYNEQFF
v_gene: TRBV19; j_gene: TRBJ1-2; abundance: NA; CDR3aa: CASSMSGKRLANYGYTF
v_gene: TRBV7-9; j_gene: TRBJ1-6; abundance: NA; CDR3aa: CASSLTRDRGARSPLHF
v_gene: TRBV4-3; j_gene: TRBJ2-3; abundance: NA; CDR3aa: CASSQDGGLRGTDTQYF
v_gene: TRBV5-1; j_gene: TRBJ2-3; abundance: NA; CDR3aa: CASSFIGDTDTQYF
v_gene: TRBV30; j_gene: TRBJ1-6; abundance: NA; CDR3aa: CAWKVPDGDIRALHF
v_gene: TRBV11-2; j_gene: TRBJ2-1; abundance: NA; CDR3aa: CASSRAHSGTLSYNEQFF
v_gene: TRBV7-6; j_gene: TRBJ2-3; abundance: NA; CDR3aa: CASSLAWESGTDTQYF
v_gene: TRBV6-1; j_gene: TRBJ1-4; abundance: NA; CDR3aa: CAGSHREDEKLFF
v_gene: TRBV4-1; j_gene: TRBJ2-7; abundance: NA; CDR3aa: CASSPQGVGSYEQYF
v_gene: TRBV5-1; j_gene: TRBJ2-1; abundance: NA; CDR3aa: CASSLLASDEQFF
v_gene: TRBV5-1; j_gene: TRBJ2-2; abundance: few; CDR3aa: CASSLEWLAGTGELFF
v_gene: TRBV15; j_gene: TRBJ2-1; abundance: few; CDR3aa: CATSRDRGPGNEQFF
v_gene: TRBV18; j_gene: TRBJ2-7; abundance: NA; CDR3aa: CASSPTSTYEQYF
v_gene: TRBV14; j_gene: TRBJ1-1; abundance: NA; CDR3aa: CASSRDSPLRTEAFF
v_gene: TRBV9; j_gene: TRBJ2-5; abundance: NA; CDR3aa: CASSVGFYRGQETQYF
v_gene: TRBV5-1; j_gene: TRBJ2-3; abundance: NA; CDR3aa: CASNVLAGGVSTDTQYF
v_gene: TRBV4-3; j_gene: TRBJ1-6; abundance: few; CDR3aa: CASSQVSGVGSPLHF
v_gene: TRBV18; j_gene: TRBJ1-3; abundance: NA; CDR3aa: CASSPQIGNTIYF
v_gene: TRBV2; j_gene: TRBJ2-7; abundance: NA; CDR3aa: CASSPTSYEQYF
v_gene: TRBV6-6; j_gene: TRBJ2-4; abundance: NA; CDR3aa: CASSGSSGLAKNIQYF
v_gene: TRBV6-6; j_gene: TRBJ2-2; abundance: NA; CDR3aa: CASSSFRAHGELFF
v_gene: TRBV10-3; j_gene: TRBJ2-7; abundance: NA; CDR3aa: CAIRDRGLGDEQYF
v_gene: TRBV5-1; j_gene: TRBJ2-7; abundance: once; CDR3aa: CASSLPTGAPRAYEQYF
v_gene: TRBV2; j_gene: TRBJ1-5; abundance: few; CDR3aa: CASSGPETSGQPQHF
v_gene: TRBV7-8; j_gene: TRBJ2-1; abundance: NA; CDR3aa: CASTSLAGYPNEQFF
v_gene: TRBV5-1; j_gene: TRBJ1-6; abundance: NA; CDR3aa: CASSFSTGGSYNSPLHF
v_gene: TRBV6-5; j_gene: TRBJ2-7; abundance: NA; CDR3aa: CASSYREDYEQYF